One and the same sample provided the 28 T cell receptor beta chains below, sequenced in a study of human T cells and chemical hapten exposure. A single record per CDR3 protein comes from TCRdb applying MiXCR to the RACE reads. Of approximately 120,000 distinct CDR3 sequences in the sample, roughly 9% were seen once. Time point indicated: patch test 2, 6 weeks after DPC sensitization. Noted treatment: therapeutic diphenylcyclopropenone sensitization with weekly scalp DPC. Material: whole blood, obtained in connection with sensitization to the hapten diphenylcyclopropenone (DPC). These receptor sequences come from a woman aged 40 to 50 with alopecia areata. Some clones in this sample may be carry-over from other donors' samples.

The genes are TRBV20-1 and TRBJ2-7; 7 bases match TRBD1. The germline gives CDR1 DFQATT, CDR2 SNEGSKA (reference sequence). The V gene end was trimmed by 7 bases and the J gene end by 2 bases; junction bases not matched to a gene: 5. This CDR3 is 12 amino acids long. The CDR3 sequence is CSGEGATYEQYF. For the CDR3, the DNA is TGCAGTGGAGAGGGGGCGACCTACGAGCAGTACTTC.

The rearrangement links TRBV5-4 to TRBJ2-7; a possible D gene is TRBD1 (5 bases). Germline V lookup: CDR1 SGHNT, CDR2 YYREEE (reference sequence). The CDR3 is made up of 14 amino acids. V lost 3 bases and J 5 bases, leaving 15 bases between the germline ends. The CDR3 DNA reads TGTGCCAGCAGCTCGGTAGGACATAGTCACGAGCAGTACTTC. Translating gives CASSSVGHSHEQYF. Variable domain in full (rest from reference TRBV5-4 and TRBJ2-7): ETGVTQSPTHLIKTRGQQVTLRCSSQSGHNTVSWYQQALGQGPQFIFQYYREEENGRGNFPPRFSGLQFPNYSSELNVNALELDDSALYLCASSSVGHSHEQYFGPGTRLTVT.

The V gene is TRBV19, the J gene TRBJ2-3; TRBD2 aligns across 8 bases. The CDR3 has 14 residues. The V gene end was trimmed by 7 bases and the J gene end by 2 bases; junction bases not matched to a gene: 5. CDR1 is LNHDA, CDR2 SQIVND, per germline (reference sequence). The CDR3 DNA follows: TGTGCCAGTACGGCGGGGGGCGTCACAGATACGCAGTATTTT. This gives the protein CASTAGGVTDTQYF.

CDR3 sequence: CASGPFSGGYNEQFF. CDR3 sequence (DNA): TGTGCCAGCGGACCCTTTAGCGGGGGCTACAATGAGCAGTTCTTC. The rearrangement joins TRBV12-3 or TRBV12-4 to TRBJ2-1; 9 nucleotides agree with TRBD2. The CDR3 is 15 residues long. V was pared by 8 bases and J by 3 bases, with 8 bases of the junction left unmatched.

Many counts were recorded for this clonotype. The rearrangement links TRBV18 to TRBJ2-5; D possibly corresponds to TRBD2 (5 bases). Germline CDR1 reads KGHSH; CDR2 reads LQKENI. This CDR3 spans 15 amino acids. V was clipped by 3 bases and J by 1 base, with 12 bases between them. CDR3 sequence: CASSPTLRGQETQYF. The CDR3 DNA is TGTGCCAGCTCACCTACCCTACGGGGCCAAGAGACCCAGTACTTC. Combining the CDR3 with reference TRBV18 and TRBJ2-5 gives the whole variable domain NAGVMQNPRHLVRRRGQEARLRCSPMKGHSHVYWYRQLPEEGLKFMVYLQKENIIDESGMPKERFSAEFPKEGPSILRIQQVVRGDSAAYFCASSPTLRGQETQYFGPGTRLLVL.

This clonotype was seen many times. The rearrangement links TRBV10-3 to TRBJ2-1; tentatively, D is TRBD2 (6 bases). The CDR3 totals 15 residues. From germline, CDR1 is ENHRY and CDR2 SYGVKD. Trimming cost V 3 bases and J 3 bases, with 12 bases left between them. The CDR3 region is CAISEGSGDYNEQFF. DNA of the CDR3: TGTGCCATCAGTGAAGGGTCGGGGGACTACAATGAGCAGTTCTTC.

The genes are TRBV28 and TRBJ1-2; perhaps TRBD1 as D (6 bases). This CDR3 region has 14 residues. CDR1 is MDHEN and CDR2 is SYDVKM in the germline V gene. The V and J ends lost 6 bases and 4 bases respectively, with 15 bases between them. The CDR3 sequence is CASSPGDKGYGYTF. In DNA form, the CDR3 reads TGTGCCAGCAGCCCTGGGGACAAAGGCTATGGCTACACCTTC.

This clonotype has more than one count but fewer than ten. The V and J genes are TRBV6-2 or TRBV6-3 and TRBJ2-7; D is tentatively TRBD1 or TRBD2 (5 bases each). The CDR3 is 13 amino acids. V lost 5 bases and J 6 bases, leaving 14 bases between the germline ends. CDR1 and CDR2 (germline): MNHEY, SVGEGT. The DNA for the CDR3 is TGTGCCAGCAGTCGGGGACCGCGCTTCGAGCAGTACTTC. As protein: CASSRGPRFEQYF.

In its sample, this clonotype was seen many times. The chain has TRBV12-3 or TRBV12-4 and TRBJ2-1; a possible D gene is TRBD1 (6 bases). Trimming shortened V by 3 bases and J by 5 bases, and 17 bases separated the two germline ends. CDR3 size: 16 residues. CDR3 sequence: CASSFLQGWLDNEQFF. The CDR3 DNA sequence: TGTGCCAGCAGTTTTCTTCAGGGGTGGTTGGACAATGAGCAGTTCTTC.

The rearrangement uses TRBV4-1 and TRBJ2-4, with unresolved D. There are 16 residues in the CDR3. Looked up from germline, CDR1 is MGHRA and CDR2 is YSYEKL. V was pared by 4 bases and J by 1 base, with 14 bases between. The CDR3 here is CASSRGWGEAKNIQYF. The CDR3 DNA is TGCGCCAGCAGCCGGGGATGGGGTGAGGCCAAAAACATTCAGTACTTC.

Only a few counts were recorded for this clonotype. This chain's CDR3 is CASSLARQGPDTQYF. CDR3 coding DNA: TGCGCCAGCAGCTTGGCCCGGCAGGGTCCAGATACGCAGTATTTT. The rearrangement joins TRBV5-1 to TRBJ2-3; D possibly corresponds to TRBD1 (5 bases). The V gene lost 0 bases and the J gene lost 4 bases, with 12 bases spanning the gap. CDR1 and CDR2 from the germline V gene are SGHRS and YFSETQ. The length of the CDR3 is 15 residues.

The rearrangement joins TRBV4-3 to TRBJ1-2; D gene unclear. CDR3 length: 19 residues. Deletions cut 0 bases from V and 0 bases from J, with 20 bases between. Germline CDR1 LGHNA, CDR2 YSLEER. CDR3 amino acids: CASSQDLAFSKRTNYGYTF. The CDR3 region has the DNA TGCGCCAGCAGCCAAGATCTCGCGTTTTCTAAGCGAACTAACTATGGCTACACCTTC.

Only a few counts were recorded for this clonotype. This chain links TRBV20-1 with TRBJ1-5; no firm D call. The CDR3 runs to 16 residues. The ends were cut back, 0 bases at V and 6 bases at J, with 18 bases in the middle. Germline CDR1 and CDR2: DFQATT and SNEGSKA (reference sequence). The DNA of the CDR3 is TGCAGTGCTAGAGATTTCTCGAGGTCGGACGTTCAGCCCCAGCATTTT. Protein product: CSARDFSRSDVQPQHF.

This clonotype has a count of ten or more. The chain has TRBV20-1 and TRBJ1-2, with D possibly being TRBD1 (5 bases). Germline CDR1 and CDR2: DFQATT and SNEGSKA (reference sequence). The CDR3 is 13 amino acids. Trimming cost V 1 base and J 4 bases, with 10 bases left between them. The chain's CDR3 is CSARGGTPYGYTF. In DNA, the CDR3 is TGCAGTGCTAGAGGGGGCACGCCCTATGGCTACACCTTC.

This clonotype has at least ten counts. The chain is built from TRBV7-9 and TRBJ1-1; no clear D gene. V was cut by 1 base and J by 4 bases, with 13 bases left in between. The CDR3 runs 15 residues. CDR1 is SEHNR, CDR2 FQNEAQ, per germline (reference sequence). DNA of the CDR3: TGTGCCAGCAGCTTAGTATCAAAGGGTCCCACTGAAGCTTTCTTT. Protein product: CASSLVSKGPTEAFF.

This clonotype was counted ten times or more. The chain is built from TRBV6-1 and TRBJ2-1; 10 positions match TRBD2. V shed 6 bases and J 9 bases; nucleotides not matched to a gene: 14. Germline V lookup: CDR1 MNHNS, CDR2 SASEGT. The CDR3 has 16 residues. CDR3 region: CASSQPRSGGRGEQFF. The CDR3 DNA is TGTGCCAGCAGCCAACCCCGTAGCGGGGGGCGGGGTGAGCAGTTCTTC.

This clonotype occurred many times. The chain carries TRBV7-8 and TRBJ2-3, with D perhaps matching TRBD1 (5 bases). The CDR3 has 16 amino acids. Germline V gene sequence: CDR1 SGHVS, CDR2 FQNEAQ. Trimming stripped 3 bases from V and 0 bases from J, with 13 bases between. CDR3 in DNA: TGTGCCAGCAGCTTCGACAGATTCTCTAGCACAGATACGCAGTATTTT. The encoded protein is CASSFDRFSSTDTQYF.

Ten or more counts support this clonotype. The chain uses TRBV28 and TRBJ1-5; the match to TRBD1 covers 9 bases. The V segment lost 5 bases and the J segment 2 bases; nucleotides outside the gene matches: 7. The CDR3 loop spans 16 amino acids. Germline CDR1 and CDR2: MDHEN and SYDVKM. The CDR3 sequence: CASSLPRDRGNQPQHF. The CDR3 DNA follows: TGTGCCAGCAGTCTTCCACGGGACAGGGGCAATCAGCCCCAGCATTTT.

There are a few counts of this clonotype. The V call is TRBV27, the J call TRBJ2-1, with D possibly TRBD2 on 6 matching bases. This CDR3 contains 15 residues. With 7 bases removed from V and 0 bases from J, the gap between germline ends came to 13 bases. Germline V gene lookup returns CDR1 MNHEY and CDR2 SMNVEV (reference sequence). The CDR3 DNA reads as TGTGCCAGCAAACGTGGGAGGAGCTCCTACAATGAGCAGTTCTTC. Translation gives CASKRGRSSYNEQFF.

This clonotype was recorded many times. The chain links TRBV13 to TRBJ2-5, with TRBD1 matching 7 bases. The junction had 1 base not matched to a gene; V was cut back by 2 bases and J by 4 bases. Germline assignment: CDR1 PRHDT and CDR2 FYEKMQ (reference sequence). The CDR3 is 13 amino acids. This CDR3 is CASSLRQGETQYF. The DNA of the CDR3 is TGTGCCAGCAGCTTAAGACAGGGAGAGACCCAGTACTTC.

This clonotype was detected ten times or more. The chain combines TRBV7-2 with TRBJ2-5; no reliable D call. The length of the CDR3 is 13 residues. The germline V gene encodes CDR1 SGHTA and CDR2 FQGNSA. The V end lost 5 bases, the J end lost 0 bases, and 7 bases lay between the germline ends. The CDR3 DNA is TGTGCCAGCAGCCTTACGTACCAAGAGACCCAGTACTTC. It specifies CASSLTYQETQYF.

There are many counts of this clonotype. This chain uses TRBV18 with TRBJ2-7; TRBD2 matches at 9 bases. The germline CDR1 and CDR2 sequences are KGHSH and LQKENI. With 1 base clipped from V and 4 bases from J, the junction kept 5 bases outside the gene matches. The CDR3 runs 15 residues. The CDR3 DNA is TGTGCCAGCTCACCACTACCGGGACTAGCATACGAGCAGTACTTC. Its protein product is CASSPLPGLAYEQYF.

This clonotype has ten or more counts. The chain uses TRBV27 and TRBJ1-6; a possible D gene is TRBD1 (6 bases). CDR1 and CDR2 from the germline V gene are MNHEY and SMNVEV (reference sequence). The CDR3 has 14 residues. V was trimmed by 5 bases and J by 9 bases, leaving 14 bases between them. The CDR3 spells CASSLQRGISPLHF. In nucleotides, the CDR3 is TGTGCCAGCAGTCTACAGAGGGGGATTTCACCCCTCCACTTT.

The table lists this clonotype with a few counts. This chain joins TRBV4-1 and TRBJ2-1, with 7 positions matching TRBD2. The CDR3 has 16 amino acids. V was clipped by 5 bases and J by 12 bases; unmatched bases: 19. Germline V lookup: CDR1 MGHRA, CDR2 YSYEKL. DNA of the CDR3: TGCGCCAGCAGCGCCCGGACGATGTGGGGGGTAGCGGGGCAGTTCTTC. Its protein product is CASSARTMWGVAGQFF.

This clonotype has a count of ten or more. The chain links TRBV12-3 or TRBV12-4 to TRBJ2-4; TRBD1 might be the D (6 bases). This CDR3 spans 19 amino acids. V lost 5 bases, J lost 1 base, and 24 bases lay in between. The CDR3 DNA follows: TGTGCCAGCAGTCCCCGTGCAGGGGTGGCCGTTGGCGCCAAAAACATTCAGTACTTC. This gives the protein CASSPRAGVAVGAKNIQYF.

To note about this clonotype: A much larger clone differs from this one at a single base, so this may be a read error. V gene TRBV5-6 combines with J gene TRBJ1-2; D gene uncertain. V lost 2 bases and J 3 bases, leaving 8 bases between the germline ends. CDR1 is SGHDT, CDR2 YYEEEE, per germline. The CDR3 runs to 13 residues. CDR3 sequence: CASSFNPDYGYTF. The CDR3, as DNA: TGTGCCAGCAGCTTTAATCCCGACTATGGCTACACCTTC.

This clonotype was picked up a small number of times. This sequence joins TRBV5-1 and TRBJ2-1, with a possible D match to TRBD1 (6 bases). The CDR3 is 15 residues long. V was pared by 2 bases and J by 0 bases, with 9 bases between. Germline lookup yields CDR1 SGHRS and CDR2 YFSETQ. This chain's CDR3 is CASSFQGSSYNEQFF. CDR3 coding DNA: TGCGCCAGCAGCTTCCAGGGGAGCTCCTACAATGAGCAGTTCTTC.

This chain joins TRBV24-1 and TRBJ2-1; D call uncertain. The V end was cut by 7 bases, the J end by 6 bases, with 6 bases between. Germline CDR1 reads KGHDR; CDR2 reads SFDVKD. This CDR3 has 11 amino acids. This CDR3 reads CATRTANEQFF. CDR3 nucleotide sequence: TGTGCCACCAGAACAGCCAATGAGCAGTTCTTC.